What follows describes a single T cell receptor beta chain. Assay used: immunoSEQ multiplex PCR; TCRdb lists only in-frame clones, some missing. The top ten clones hold around 5.1% of a sample with about 80,000 clones, around 90% of them seen once. This entry belongs to a study of OX40 agonist ivuxolimab in advanced cancers. Sequenced material: CD4+ or CD8+ T cells sorted from blood, taken in a trial of the OX40 agonist ivuxolimab. The TCR was taken from an adult with an advanced solid tumor such as melanoma, head and neck, liver or kidney cancer.

The CDR3 reads CSVVQESYEQYF. The DNA for the CDR3 is TGCAGCGTTGTACAGGAGTCCTACGAGCAGTACTTC. V usage is TRBV29-1 and J usage is TRBJ2-7; possibly TRBD1 for D (5 bases). Germline CDR1 SQVTM, CDR2 ANQGSEA. Trimming left V 4 bases short and J 1 base short, with 8 bases between. This CDR3 is 12 amino acids long.